A selection of T cell receptor beta chains follows, all from one sample in a study of blood T cell repertoires in COVID-19. Data came from immunoSEQ multiplex PCR; TCRdb stores just in-frame clones and leaves some out. The sample contains some 75,000 clones, less than 90% of which appear only once. Sequenced sample: peripheral blood. These receptors came from a man aged 50 or older with COVID-19, enrolled during active disease. The CDR3 runs from the conserved cysteine through the conserved F or W. D genes are given only for firm matches. A clone size is listed for some rows: how often the clone was seen (once, few, many), or a class if it is expanded.

V gene	D gene	clone size	J gene	CDR3 protein	CDR3 DNA
TRBV6-6	NA	NA	TRBJ1-4	CASRLTDGGGREKLFF	TGTGCCAGCAGACTAACCGACGGGGGGGGGCGCGAAAAACTGTTTTTT
TRBV14	NA	NA	TRBJ1-2	CASSQDLGLGYGYTF	TGTGCCAGCAGCCAAGATTTGGGCCTCGGCTATGGCTACACCTTC
TRBV9	NA	NA	TRBJ2-1	CASSVGGNGAGQFF	TGTGCCAGCAGCGTAGGCGGGAACGGGGCCGGGCAGTTCTTC
TRBV19	TRBD2	few	TRBJ2-2	CASMWLAGGTGELFF	TGTGCCAGTATGTGGCTAGCGGGAGGCACCGGGGAGCTGTTTTTT
TRBV19	NA	NA	TRBJ2-3	CASSAGDTQYF	TGTGCCAGTAGTGCCGGGGATACGCAGTATTTT
TRBV4-2	TRBD1	NA	TRBJ1-4	CASSQEMDRGISNEKLFF	TGTGCCAGCAGCCAAGAAATGGACAGGGGCATCTCAAATGAAAAACTGTTTTTT
TRBV6-5	TRBD1	NA	TRBJ1-1	CASSSGGVGAEAFF	TGTGCCAGCAGTTCAGGGGGCGTAGGCGCTGAAGCTTTCTTT
TRBV7-2	TRBD1	NA	TRBJ1-5	CASSAQDRVGQPQHF	TGTGCCAGCAGCGCCCAGGACAGGGTTGGGCAGCCCCAGCATTTT
TRBV29-1	NA	few	TRBJ2-5	CSVGRGQETQYF	TGCAGCGTTGGCAGGGGCCAAGAGACCCAGTACTTC
TRBV6-5	NA	NA	TRBJ1-3	CASMRGEAGGNTIYF	TGTGCCAGCATGAGAGGAGAAGCCGGCGGAAACACCATATATTTT
TRBV5-6	NA	NA	TRBJ1-6	CASSFGQSSYNSPLHF	TGTGCCAGCAGCTTTGGACAGAGCTCCTATAATTCACCCCTCCACTTT
TRBV19	TRBD1	once	TRBJ1-2	CASSTGQGTYGYTF	TGTGCCAGTAGTACCGGACAGGGGACCTATGGCTACACCTTC
TRBV5-1	TRBD2	NA	TRBJ2-4	CASSLGTSGTGAKNIQYF	TGCGCCAGCAGCTTGGGGACTAGCGGGACTGGGGCCAAAAACATTCAGTACTTC
TRBV4-1	NA	NA	TRBJ2-3	CASSPTVGQAPNTQYF	TGCGCCAGCAGCCCAACCGTAGGACAAGCCCCCAATACGCAGTATTTT
TRBV7-9	TRBD1	NA	TRBJ1-3	CASSGLTGGSGNTIYF	TGTGCCAGCAGCGGATTAACAGGGGGCTCAGGAAACACCATATATTTT
TRBV5-1	NA	NA	TRBJ1-1	CASSFGGIMNTEAFF	TGCGCCAGCAGCTTTGGGGGCATAATGAACACTGAAGCTTTCTTT
TRBV6-5	TRBD2	NA	TRBJ2-2	CASSFGLAGAGELFF	TGTGCCAGCAGTTTCGGACTAGCGGGAGCCGGGGAGCTGTTTTTT
TRBV15	TRBD2	NA	TRBJ2-1	CATSRLGLAGGYNEQFF	TGTGCCACCAGCAGATTGGGACTAGCGGGAGGGTACAATGAGCAGTTCTTC
TRBV9	NA	few	TRBJ1-3	CASSVGGSGSGNTIYF	TGTGCCAGCAGCGTAGGAGGGTCGGGCTCTGGAAACACCATATATTTT
TRBV9	NA	once	TRBJ2-5	CASSVVEETQYF	TGTGCCAGCAGCGTAGTAGAAGAGACCCAGTACTTC
TRBV27	NA	NA	TRBJ2-5	CASPEIRESFLPETQYF	TGTGCCAGTCCCGAAATACGGGAGAGCTTCCTCCCAGAGACCCAGTACTTC
TRBV5-1	TRBD1	few	TRBJ2-3	CASSRGGTGKGDTQYF	TGCGCCAGCAGCAGGGGTGGGACAGGGAAAGGAGATACGCAGTATTTT
TRBV19	TRBD2	NA	TRBJ2-5	CASSLGRAGRETQYF	TGTGCCAGTAGTCTGGGACGGGCCGGGAGGGAGACCCAGTACTTC
TRBV5-4	NA	NA	TRBJ1-2	CASNTQTGTWDGYTF	TGTGCCAGCAACACCCAAACAGGCACCTGGGATGGCTACACCTTC
TRBV19	TRBD2	few	TRBJ2-7	CASGGGEQIYEQYF	TGTGCCAGTGGTGGGGGGGAACAGATCTACGAGCAGTACTTC
TRBV10-3	NA	NA	TRBJ2-2	CALRTDPGELFF	TGTGCCTTAAGGACAGACCCCGGGGAGCTGTTTTTT
TRBV6-5	NA	NA	TRBJ1-1	CASSHAGTEAFF	TGTGCCAGCAGTCACGCCGGGACAGAAGCTTTCTTT
TRBV7-2	NA	once	TRBJ2-3	CASSLEGSTDTQYF	TGTGCCAGCAGCTTGGAGGGAAGCACAGATACGCAGTATTTT
TRBV6-6	NA	NA	TRBJ2-7	CASSYWGDYEQYF	TGTGCCAGCAGTTATTGGGGGGACTACGAGCAGTACTTC
TRBV24-1	NA	NA	TRBJ2-3	CATSGATDHTDTQYF	TGTGCCACCAGTGGAGCGACAGACCACACAGATACGCAGTATTTT